This entry lists 12 T cell receptor beta chains sequenced from one sample in a study of CXCR3-negative and CXCR3-positive naive CD8 T cells. General study results and limits: Naive cells positive for CXCR3 carried more hydrophobic TRB CDR3s than CXCR3-negative ones.

It was by 5' RACE with UMI labels that the TRB cDNA libraries were prepared. TCRdb reprocessed the 5' RACE reads; each CDR3 protein has one entry and no DNA is given. This table holds some 140,000 distinct CDR3 sequences. These receptors lack a known antigen. The material sequenced was naive CXCR3+ CD8+ T cells from blood. Noted subset: CD45RO-CCR7+CD27+CD95- naive CD8+ T cells expressing CXCR3 (TNR3+). The receptors originated from a human donor in good health. Some clones in this sample may be carry-over from other donors' samples.

The chain has TRBV7-9 and TRBJ2-7; TCRdb indicates TRBD2, and absent DNA this call remains unverified. Looked up from germline, CDR1 is SEHNR and CDR2 is FQNEAQ (reference sequence). The CDR3 runs to 13 residues. This CDR3 reads CATQPPTYYEQYF.

The genes are TRBV16 and TRBJ1-1. The CDR3 length is 16 residues. The germline gives CDR1 KGHSY, CDR2 FQNENV. CDR3: CASSQYLRHLNTEAFF. The full variable domain, completed using reference TRBV16 and TRBJ1-1, is GEEVAQTPKHLVRGEGQKAKLYCAPIKGHSYVFWYQQVLKNEFKFLISFQNENVFDETGMPKERFSAKCLPNSPCSLEIQATKLEDSAVYFCASSQYLRHLNTEAFFGQGTRLTVV.

The chain links TRBV5-1 to TRBJ1-1; TCRdb indicates TRBD1, and absent DNA this call remains unverified. CDR1 SGHRS and CDR2 YFSETQ come from the germline V gene. This CDR3 contains 17 residues. The CDR3 reads CASSVRETRPENTEAFF.

The CDR3 sequence is CASSSPGQRYYGYTF. The chain links TRBV11-2 to TRBJ1-2; the TCRdb D gene call, TRBD1, has no DNA to confirm it. Germline V gene lookup returns CDR1 SGHAT and CDR2 FQNNGV. This CDR3 spans 15 amino acids.

CDR3 sequence: CASSQAKTGYYGYTF. V gene TRBV14 combines with J gene TRBJ1-2; checking the TCRdb D call of TRBD1 is not possible without DNA. The CDR3 length is 15 residues. Germline lookup yields CDR1 SGHDN and CDR2 FVKESK.

The chain carries TRBV4-2 and TRBJ2-1. This CDR3 has 15 amino acids. Germline CDR1 LGHNA, CDR2 YNFKEQ. The CDR3 loop is CASSQDWASHNEQFF.

The V gene is TRBV19, the J gene TRBJ2-1; TCRdb proposes TRBD1, but this gene call is untestable without DNA. CDR1 and CDR2 (germline): LNHDA, SQIVND (reference sequence). The CDR3 has 14 residues. CDR3 sequence reads: CASSLSGGYNEQFF.

The chain carries TRBV28 and TRBJ2-1. Germline V gene data show CDR1 as MDHEN and CDR2 as SYDVKM. The CDR3 is 14 residues long. The CDR3 sequence: CASSLANSYNEQFF.

CDR3 region: CARSNPPEGGTDTQYF. This chain links TRBV5-3 with TRBJ2-3; TCRdb reports TRBD2, a call that lacks DNA to check it against. TRBV5-3 is an ORF, and what it does is uncertain. The CDR3 sequence is 16 residues long.

This chain uses TRBV27 with TRBJ2-1. Looked up from germline, CDR1 is MNHEY and CDR2 is SMNVEV (reference sequence). This CDR3 contains 15 residues. The CDR3 spells CASSSFRSSYNEQFF.

This chain joins TRBV20-1 and TRBJ1-1; lacking DNA, the TRBD1 call made by TCRdb goes unchecked. The length of the CDR3 is 15 residues. Per germline, CDR1 DFQATT and CDR2 SNEGSKA (reference sequence). The CDR3 sequence: CSAVGTADMNTEAFF.

The chain employs TRBV11-3 and TRBJ2-3; the D gene TCRdb calls, TRBD2, cannot be checked with no DNA. Germline V gene sequence: CDR1 SGHNT, CDR2 YENEEA. The CDR3 is 18 residues long. The CDR3 reads CASSPGVAGGLGTDTQYF.